The 30 T cell receptor beta chains below were found in one sample sequenced in a study of blood T cell repertoires in COVID-19. TCRdb's copy holds only in-frame clones and misses some; the assay was immunoSEQ multiplex PCR. The repertoire holds some 300,000 clones, with roughly 90% as singletons. The sequencing sample was made of PBMCs or T cells enriched from blood (not recorded which). Source of these receptors: a middle-aged woman who had recovered from COVID-19.

The chain recombines TRBV6-5 with TRBJ1-2; D ambiguous. CDR3 length equals 14 residues. Per germline, CDR1 MNHEY and CDR2 SVGAGI. Trimming took off 5 bases at V and 0 bases at J, with 10 bases between the two ends. DNA of the CDR3: TGTGCCAGCAGTACCGACACGACTAACTATGGCTACACCTTC. Its translation: CASSTDTTNYGYTF.

The V gene is TRBV27, the J gene TRBJ1-3; no firm D call. CDR1 and CDR2 (germline): MNHEY, SMNVEV (reference sequence). The CDR3 contains 13 residues. The V and J ends lost 5 bases and 4 bases respectively, with 9 bases between them. CDR3 sequence: CASSIHRGNTIYF. CDR3 in DNA: TGTGCCAGCAGTATTCACAGAGGAAACACCATATATTTT.

This chain connects TRBV9 to TRBJ2-1, with TRBD2 matching over 9 bases. V lost 3 bases to trimming and J lost 2 bases; unmatched junction nucleotides: 3. CDR1 is SGDLS and CDR2 is YYNGEE in the germline V gene. The length of the CDR3 is 15 residues. The CDR3 protein is CASSARTSAYNEQFF. The DNA of the CDR3 is TGTGCCAGCAGCGCCCGGACTAGCGCCTACAATGAGCAGTTCTTC.

This clone was counted between two and nine times. The chain carries TRBV14 and TRBJ1-2; 8 bases align to TRBD1. Per germline, CDR1 SGHDN and CDR2 FVKESK. CDR3 length equals 17 residues. The ends lost 0 bases at V and 4 bases at J; junction bases unmatched: 10. CDR3 amino acids: CASSQERTGYKVYGYTF. The CDR3 DNA reads TGTGCCAGCAGCCAAGAGAGGACAGGGTATAAAGTCTATGGCTACACCTTC.

J is TRBJ1-5 and V is TRBV28; TRBD1 matches at 12 bases. CDR3 length equals 15 residues. V trimming: 11 bases; J trimming: 2 bases; junction bases outside the gene matches: 7. Germline V lookup: CDR1 MDHEN, CDR2 SYDVKM. The DNA of the CDR3 is TGTGCCGGCGGGACAGGGGGCTTTGGCAATCAGCCCCAGCATTTT. It yields the protein CAGGTGGFGNQPQHF.

The rearrangement uses TRBV5-1 and TRBJ1-1, with 8 bases aligning to TRBD1. The CDR3 loop spans 12 amino acids. Per the germline V gene, CDR1 is SGHRS and CDR2 is YFSETQ. After removal of 6 bases from V and 4 bases from J, the junction contained 2 bases not matched to a gene. CDR3 nucleotide sequence: TGCGCCAGCACAACAGGGGGCACTGAAGCTTTCTTT. Encoded protein: CASTTGGTEAFF.

The J gene is TRBJ2-7, the V gene TRBV5-1, with a tentative D call TRBD2 (5 bases). V dropped 4 bases and J dropped 0 bases, with 8 bases sitting between them. The CDR3 spans 13 residues. Germline CDR1 SGHRS, CDR2 YFSETQ. CDR3 in amino acids: CASSEGSSYEQYF. CDR3 bases: TGCGCCAGCAGCGAGGGCAGCTCCTACGAGCAGTACTTC. The variable domain in full, completed from reference TRBV5-1 and TRBJ2-7, reads KAGVTQTPRYLIKTRGQQVTLSCSPISGHRSVSWYQQTPGQGLQFLFEYFSETQRNKGNFPGRFSGRQFSNSRSEMNVSTLELGDSALYLCASSEGSSYEQYFGPGTRLTVT.

The chain couples TRBV6-5 to TRBJ1-2, with a weak D call TRBD1 (5 bases). Between the trimmed V and J ends, which lost 0 bases and 0 bases, there was a span of 8 bases. Per germline, CDR1 MNHEY and CDR2 SVGAGI. CDR3 size: 15 residues. In DNA form, the CDR3 reads TGTGCCAGCAGTTACTCGGGGCAGGCTAACTATGGCTACACCTTC. Amino acids: CASSYSGQANYGYTF.

The chain couples TRBV30 to TRBJ2-1; 11 bases fit TRBD2. This CDR3 has 16 residues. After removal of 2 bases from V and 3 bases from J, the junction contained 6 bases not matched to a gene. The germline gives CDR1 GTSNPN, CDR2 SVGIG (reference sequence). CDR3 nucleotides: TGTGCCTGGAGTTCTCTAGCGGGAGGCCACTACAATGAGCAGTTCTTC. Protein product: CAWSSLAGGHYNEQFF.

As regards this clone: Other DNA sequences within the sample encode an identical CDR3. The chain combines TRBV19 with TRBJ2-5; TRBD2 agrees at 12 bases. Germline CDR1 is LNHDA and CDR2 is SQIVND (reference sequence). V shed 6 bases, J shed 1 base, and the junction held 6 bases outside the gene matches. The CDR3 covers 16 residues. For the CDR3, the DNA is TGTGCCAGTAGATCCGGGACTAGCGGGTCCCAAGAGACCCAGTACTTC. This encodes CASRSGTSGSQETQYF.

The chain recombines TRBV5-1 with TRBJ1-3; 7 nucleotides align to TRBD1. This CDR3 is 16 amino acids long. Germline assignment: CDR1 SGHRS and CDR2 YFSETQ. V dropped 0 bases and J dropped 0; count of bases not matched to a gene: 3. CDR3 coding DNA: TGCGCCAGCAGCTTGGCGACAGGGACCTCTGGAAACACCATATATTTT. Translated, it gives CASSLATGTSGNTIYF.

The chain is built from TRBV14 and TRBJ1-4; no definite D call. V dropped 4 bases and J dropped 5 bases, with 5 bases sitting between them. This CDR3 is 12 amino acids long. The germline gives CDR1 SGHDN, CDR2 FVKESK. The CDR3 protein is CASSRQNEKLFF. The CDR3 DNA reads as TGTGCCAGCAGCCGCCAGAATGAAAAACTGTTTTTT.

This clone appeared once. The CDR3 DNA reads TGTGCCTGGAGTTCCGACAGTAAGATTTCACCCCTCCACTTT. The encoded protein is CAWSSDSKISPLHF. V is TRBV30 and J is TRBJ1-6; maybe TRBD1 (5 bases). V was pared by 2 bases and J by 9 bases, with 14 bases between. The CDR3 totals 14 residues. CDR1 GTSNPN and CDR2 SVGIG come from the germline V gene (reference sequence).

The chain employs TRBV29-1 and TRBJ1-2; 7 bases are a match to TRBD1. J gave up 7 bases and V 4 bases, and 18 bases lay outside the gene matches. Germline CDR1 reads SQVTM; CDR2 reads ANQGSEA. This CDR3 is built from 16 residues. Here the CDR3 reads CSVGEVTGDGKGGYTF. CDR3 DNA sequence: TGCAGCGTTGGCGAAGTAACAGGGGACGGGAAAGGTGGCTACACCTTC.

The V gene is TRBV18, the J gene TRBJ1-1; D is perhaps TRBD1 (6 bases). Germline CDR1 and CDR2: KGHSH and LQKENI. V dropped 1 base and J dropped 5 bases, with 20 bases sitting between them. The length of the CDR3 is 17 residues. CDR3 region: CASSPLQGRRTGTEAFF. In nucleotides, the CDR3 is TGTGCCAGCTCACCACTCCAGGGGCGCCGGACGGGGACTGAAGCTTTCTTT. Combining the CDR3 with reference TRBV18 and TRBJ1-1 gives the whole variable domain NAGVMQNPRHLVRRRGQEARLRCSPMKGHSHVYWYRQLPEEGLKFMVYLQKENIIDESGMPKERFSAEFPKEGPSILRIQQVVRGDSAAYFCASSPLQGRRTGTEAFFGQGTRLTVV.

This chain uses TRBV4-1 with TRBJ2-6; D not certain. The V gene's germline CDR1 is MGHRA and CDR2 YSYEKL. The V end lost 0 bases, the J end lost 13 bases, and 13 bases lay between the germline ends. The CDR3 consists of 14 residues. The CDR3 here is CASSQDRTRGVLTF. CDR3 bases: TGCGCCAGCAGCCAAGATCGAACCCGAGGAGTCCTGACTTTC.

This clone was observed once. This rearrangement joins TRBV6-5 to TRBJ1-1, with D unclear. Trimming took off 1 base at V and 5 bases at J, with 8 bases between the two ends. In germline, CDR1 is MNHEY, CDR2 SVGAGI. This CDR3 region has 13 residues. The CDR3 protein is CASSYFYETEAFF. As DNA, the CDR3 is TGTGCCAGCAGTTACTTCTATGAGACTGAAGCTTTCTTT.

This chain joins TRBV5-1 and TRBJ1-6; D remains unclear. Germline V gives CDR1 SGHRS, CDR2 YFSETQ. The CDR3 extends over 14 amino acids. V shed 5 bases and J shed 6 bases, with 12 bases lying between them. This CDR3 is CASSWELGNSPLHF. DNA of the CDR3: TGCGCCAGCAGTTGGGAGTTGGGTAATTCACCCCTCCACTTT.

This clone showed up just a few times. V usage is TRBV3-1 (or the pseudogene TRBV3-2) and J usage is TRBJ2-3, with TRBD2 as a possible D gene (7 bases). The germline V gene has CDR1 LGHDT and CDR2 YNNKEL (reference sequence). This CDR3 has 19 amino acids. V dropped 0 bases and J dropped 7 bases, with 26 bases sitting between them. CDR3 nucleotides: TGTGCCAGCAGCCAAGAGAGCCCCCGGGGGCGGGGGCCCTTCTATACGCAGTATTTT. This codes for CASSQESPRGRGPFYTQYF.

The V call is TRBV6-5, the J call TRBJ1-2, with D tentatively TRBD1 (5 bases). CDR3 length: 14 residues. Trimming pared 0 bases from V and 8 bases from J, leaving 13 bases between. Germline loops: CDR1 MNHEY, CDR2 SVGAGI. The chain's CDR3 is CASSYSPGIGGYTF. The CDR3 coding sequence is TGTGCCAGCAGTTACTCGCCAGGGATAGGCGGCTACACCTTC.

The chain couples TRBV5-4 to TRBJ1-1; D unclear. The CDR3 loop spans 15 amino acids. The V gene lost 4 bases and the J gene lost 1 base, with 14 bases spanning the gap. Germline V lookup: CDR1 SGHNT, CDR2 YYREEE (reference sequence). The CDR3 DNA reads as TGTGCCAGCAGCCTTGTCCCCGCGGCGAACACTGAAGCTTTCTTT. Its translation is CASSLVPAANTEAFF.

The chain is built from TRBV7-6 and TRBJ2-3; possible D gene TRBD1, 5 bases. The V gene's germline CDR1 is SGHVS and CDR2 FNYEAQ. V lost 5 bases to trimming and J lost 0 bases, with 15 bases between them. This CDR3 has 16 amino acids. CDR3 region: CASSLVGHRSTDTQYF. CDR3 DNA: TGTGCCAGCAGCCTCGTCGGACACCGTAGCACAGATACGCAGTATTTT.

V gene TRBV6-6 combines with J gene TRBJ1-5; 7 bases match TRBD1. The CDR3 is made up of 15 amino acids. The germline gives CDR1 MNHNY, CDR2 SVGAGI (reference sequence). V lost 3 bases and J lost 3; bases outside the gene matches: 5. The CDR3 is CASSYAGQLNQPQHF. CDR3 coding DNA: TGTGCCAGCAGTTATGCGGGACAGCTCAATCAGCCCCAGCATTTT.

V and J are TRBV3-1 (or the pseudogene TRBV3-2) and TRBJ2-4; TRBD2 is a possible D gene (6 bases). The CDR3 length is 14 residues. The V end lost 0 bases, the J end lost 7 bases, and 10 bases lay between the germline ends. Germline V gene sequence: CDR1 LGHDT, CDR2 YNNKEL (reference sequence). The CDR3 loop is CASSQDRRVNIQYF. In DNA, the CDR3 is TGTGCCAGCAGCCAAGACAGGAGGGTCAACATTCAGTACTTC.

V is TRBV2 and J is TRBJ1-2; D is unclear. The germline V gene has CDR1 SNHLY and CDR2 FYNNEI. Trimming left V 3 bases short and J 0 bases short, with 14 bases between. The CDR3 is 16 amino acids. CDR3 bases: TGTGCCAGCAGTGACCCGTTAAGAGGGACTAACTATGGCTACACCTTC. Its translation: CASSDPLRGTNYGYTF.

The chain employs TRBV5-4 and TRBJ2-3; the match to TRBD1 covers 9 bases. After removal of 5 bases from V and 6 bases from J, the junction contained 13 bases not matched to a gene. Germline lookup yields CDR1 SGHNT and CDR2 YYREEE (reference sequence). The CDR3 is 16 residues long. CDR3 nucleotides: TGTGCCAGCAGGCCCGGGACAGGGAGACCCAGGGATACGCAGTATTTT. It encodes CASRPGTGRPRDTQYF.

The chain is built from TRBV11-2 and TRBJ2-2; tentatively, D is TRBD2 (5 bases). With 1 base removed from V and 6 bases from J, the gap between germline ends came to 12 bases. CDR1 and CDR2 (germline): SGHAT, FQNNGV. This CDR3 region has 15 residues. The CDR3 sequence is CASSLVSGKAGELFF. CDR3 sequence (DNA): TGTGCCAGCAGCTTAGTTTCGGGGAAGGCCGGGGAGCTGTTTTTT.

The chain is built from TRBV28 and TRBJ1-3; the D gene is possibly TRBD1 (6 bases). V lost 2 bases, J lost 2 bases, and 10 bases lay in between. The CDR3 has 15 residues. Germline V gene sequence: CDR1 MDHEN, CDR2 SYDVKM. DNA of the CDR3: TGTGCCAGCAGTTTAATTCCAGGGGCTGGAAACACCATATATTTT. Translating it yields CASSLIPGAGNTIYF.

V and J are TRBV4-3 and TRBJ2-1, with 8 nucleotides matching TRBD2. The CDR3 is made up of 17 amino acids. The J segment lost 0 bases and the V segment lost 4 bases, leaving 8 bases of the junction unmatched. CDR1 is LGHNA, CDR2 YSLEER, per germline. The CDR3 loop is CASSPRLASSSYNEQFF. CDR3 nucleotides: TGCGCCAGCAGCCCAAGACTAGCGTCGAGCTCCTACAATGAGCAGTTCTTC.

This clone occurred once. The rearrangement links TRBV4-1 to TRBJ1-3; no definite D call. The germline gives CDR1 MGHRA, CDR2 YSYEKL. V lost 4 bases and J 2 bases, leaving 3 bases between the germline ends. CDR3 length equals 12 residues. CDR3 DNA: TGCGCCAGCAGCCTAGCTGGAAACACCATATATTTT. Its protein is CASSLAGNTIYF.